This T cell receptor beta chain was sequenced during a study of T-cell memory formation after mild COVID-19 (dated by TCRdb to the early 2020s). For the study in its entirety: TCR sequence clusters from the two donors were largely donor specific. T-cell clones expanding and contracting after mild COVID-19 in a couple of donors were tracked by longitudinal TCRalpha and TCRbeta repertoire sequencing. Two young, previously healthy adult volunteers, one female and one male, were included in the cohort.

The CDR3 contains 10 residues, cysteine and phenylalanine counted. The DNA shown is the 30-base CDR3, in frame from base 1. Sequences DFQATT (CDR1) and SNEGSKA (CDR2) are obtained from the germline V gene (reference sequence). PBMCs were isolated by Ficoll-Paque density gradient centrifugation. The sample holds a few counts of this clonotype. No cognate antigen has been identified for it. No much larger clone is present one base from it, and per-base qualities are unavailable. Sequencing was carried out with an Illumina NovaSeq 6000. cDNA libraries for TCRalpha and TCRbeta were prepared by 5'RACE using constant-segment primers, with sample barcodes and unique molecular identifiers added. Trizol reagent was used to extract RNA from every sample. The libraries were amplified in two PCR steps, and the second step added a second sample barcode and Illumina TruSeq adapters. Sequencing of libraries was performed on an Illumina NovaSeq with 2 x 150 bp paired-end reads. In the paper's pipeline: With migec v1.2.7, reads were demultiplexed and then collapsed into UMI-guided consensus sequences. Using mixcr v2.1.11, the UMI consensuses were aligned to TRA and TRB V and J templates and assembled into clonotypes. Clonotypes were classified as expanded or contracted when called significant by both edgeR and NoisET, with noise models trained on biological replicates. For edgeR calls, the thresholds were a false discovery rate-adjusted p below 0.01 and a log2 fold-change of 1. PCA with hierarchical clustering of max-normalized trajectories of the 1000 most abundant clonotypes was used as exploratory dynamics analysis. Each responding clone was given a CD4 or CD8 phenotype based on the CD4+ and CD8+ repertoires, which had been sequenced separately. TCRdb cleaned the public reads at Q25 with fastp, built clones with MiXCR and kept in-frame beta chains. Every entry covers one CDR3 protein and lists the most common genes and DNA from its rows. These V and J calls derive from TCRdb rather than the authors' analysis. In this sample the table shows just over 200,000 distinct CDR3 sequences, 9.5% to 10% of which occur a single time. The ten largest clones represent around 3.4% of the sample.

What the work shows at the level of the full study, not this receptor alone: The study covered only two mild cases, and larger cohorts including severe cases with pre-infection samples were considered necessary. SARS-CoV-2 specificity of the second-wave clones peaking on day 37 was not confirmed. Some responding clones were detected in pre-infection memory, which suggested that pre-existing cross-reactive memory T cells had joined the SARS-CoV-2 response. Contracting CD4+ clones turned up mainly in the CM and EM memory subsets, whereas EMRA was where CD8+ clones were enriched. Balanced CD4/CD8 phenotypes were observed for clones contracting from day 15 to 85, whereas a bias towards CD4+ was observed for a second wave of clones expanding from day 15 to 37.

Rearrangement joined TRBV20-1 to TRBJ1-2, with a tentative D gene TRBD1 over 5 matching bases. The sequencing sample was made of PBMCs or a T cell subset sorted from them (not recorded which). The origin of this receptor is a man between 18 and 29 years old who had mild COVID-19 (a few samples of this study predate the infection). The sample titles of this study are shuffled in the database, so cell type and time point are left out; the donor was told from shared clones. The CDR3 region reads CTLRGNGYTF. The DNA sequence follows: TGCACTCTCCGGGGGAACGGCTACACCTTC.